The T cell receptor beta chain under discussion was sequenced for a study of spatial heterogeneity in lung cancer. Documented time point: sample taken at primary tumor resection. The donor population consisted of 72 patients with untreated, early-stage non-small cell lung cancer. Sequencing of whole RNA from tumor, nontumor lung or frozen PBMC involved no sorting. Germline V gene sequence: CDR1 LNHDA, CDR2 SQIVND (reference sequence). The CDR3 sequence is 12 residues long. Trimming shortened V by 4 bases and J by 5 bases, and 9 bases separated the two germline ends. Findings and limits, study-wide: Quantities of ubiquitous and regional expanded TCRs paralleled ubiquitous and regional nonsynonymous mutations, respectively. How many expanded intratumoral alpha and beta TCRs were present tracked the tumor mutation count, which was a count of nonsynonymous mutations.

By frequency in the sample, this clonotype is large. The antigen is unknown. Within a library made for alpha chains, this beta chain is off target, and its count is uninformative. Every cDNA TCR molecule received its own unique molecular identifier. TCRdb ran MiXCR on the 5' RACE reads and lists one entry per CDR3 protein. The sample lists over 2,000 distinct CDR3 sequences, approximately 23% occurring once. Sequenced material: lung tumor tissue, taken at surgery. The chain combines TRBV19 with TRBJ2-7; D perhaps matches TRBD1 (6 bases). The receptor's source is a male donor with early-stage non-small cell lung cancer. CDR3 in amino acids: CASSNRVHEQYF. Written as DNA, the CDR3 is TGTGCCAGTAGTAACAGGGTTCACGAGCAGTACTTC.